This entry lists 20 T cell receptor beta chains sequenced from one sample in a study of OX40 agonist ivuxolimab in advanced cancers. Only in-frame clones appear in the TCRdb table, and some are missing; sequencing was by immunoSEQ multiplex PCR. The table lists over 15,000 clones, about 92% of them singletons. Sequencing used CD4+ or CD8+ T cells sorted from blood, obtained in a trial of the OX40 agonist ivuxolimab. These receptors were obtained from an adult with an advanced solid tumor such as melanoma, head and neck, liver or kidney cancer.

This clone came up once. The V and J genes are TRBV7-9 and TRBJ2-1; the D gene is possibly TRBD2 (5 bases). The length of the CDR3 is 15 residues. The germline V gene has CDR1 SEHNR and CDR2 FQNEAQ (reference sequence). With 1 base removed from V and 5 bases from J, the gap between germline ends came to 12 bases. Here the CDR3 reads CASSLVRGENNEQFF. Here the CDR3 DNA reads TGTGCCAGCAGCTTAGTTCGGGGAGAGAACAATGAGCAGTTCTTC.

This chain uses TRBV7-3 with TRBJ2-1; 10 nucleotides align to TRBD2. CDR3 length: 15 amino acids. Germline V gene data show CDR1 as SGHTA and CDR2 as FQGTGA. V was pared by 5 bases and J by 4 bases, with 5 bases of the junction left unmatched. This CDR3 reads CASSPGLAAYNEQFF. In nucleotides, the CDR3 is TGTGCCAGCAGCCCCGGACTAGCGGCATACAATGAGCAGTTCTTC.

The table lists this clone with a count of one. The genes are TRBV27 and TRBJ2-1; 11 bases are a match to TRBD2. Per the germline V gene, CDR1 is MNHEY and CDR2 is SMNVEV (reference sequence). CDR3 length equals 17 residues. Trimming removed 4 bases from V and 8 bases from J; junction bases left unmatched: 13. The CDR3 region has the DNA TGTGCCAGCAGTTCCCCCGCGACTAGCGGGACAATAGATGAGCAGTTCTTC. Amino acids: CASSSPATSGTIDEQFF.

The chain has TRBV6-5 and TRBJ2-7, with unresolved D. Trimming took off 4 bases at V and 2 bases at J, with 15 bases between the two ends. Looked up from germline, CDR1 is MNHEY and CDR2 is SVGAGI. This CDR3 region has 15 residues. Here the CDR3 reads CASSFFRTQAYEQYF. In DNA, the CDR3 is TGTGCCAGCAGTTTTTTTAGGACCCAAGCCTACGAGCAGTACTTC.

This clone was observed a few times. The V and J genes are TRBV6-5 and TRBJ2-1; possibly TRBD2 for D (6 bases). V was cut by 0 bases and J by 9 bases, with 15 bases left in between. Germline V gives CDR1 MNHEY, CDR2 SVGAGI. CDR3 length: 15 amino acids. CDR3 DNA sequence: TGTGCCAGCAGTTACTCGAGACTAGGGTTTAGTGAGCAGTTCTTC. Residues: CASSYSRLGFSEQFF.

The chain uses TRBV19 and TRBJ1-5, with D perhaps matching TRBD1 (6 bases). V shed 8 bases and J shed 7 bases, with 12 bases lying between them. The germline V gene has CDR1 LNHDA and CDR2 SQIVND (reference sequence). The CDR3 is 12 residues long. CDR3 in amino acids: CASGGGVQPQHF. CDR3 DNA sequence: TGTGCCAGTGGAGGGGGGGTGCAGCCCCAGCATTTT.

Sample share makes this clone medium-sized. The V and J genes are TRBV29-1 and TRBJ1-1; D is ambiguous. The CDR3 contains 11 residues. V was cut by 7 bases and J by 6 bases, with 12 bases left in between. Germline V CDR1 and CDR2: SQVTM, ANQGSEA. The CDR3 bases are TGCAGCGCCCTCCAAGGGCCTGAAGCTTTCTTT. It encodes CSALQGPEAFF. Complete variable domain (other parts from reference TRBV29-1 and TRBJ1-1): SAVISQKPSRDICQRGTSLTIQCQVDSQVTMMFWYRQQPGQSLTLIATANQGSEATYESGFVIDKFPISRPNLTFSTLTVSNMSPEDSSIYLCSALQGPEAFFGQGTRLTVV.

The chain links TRBV6-6 to TRBJ2-7, with D possibly being TRBD2 (6 bases). The germline V gene has CDR1 MNHNY and CDR2 SVGAGI (reference sequence). The CDR3 totals 14 residues. V lost 6 bases and J 2 bases, leaving 14 bases between the germline ends. The DNA of the CDR3 is TGTGCCAGCAGCTATGGGACTTTAGCCTACGAGCAGTACTTC. Encoded protein: CASSYGTLAYEQYF.

This clone occurred a few times. The chain employs TRBV27 and TRBJ1-2, with D perhaps matching TRBD1 (5 bases). The germline V gene has CDR1 MNHEY and CDR2 SMNVEV (reference sequence). CDR3 size: 15 residues. V was cut by 6 bases and J by 4 bases, with 18 bases left in between. The CDR3 nucleotides are TGTGCCAGCAGGCCGTTGACCGGGACTATCTATGGCTACACCTTC. Translating it yields CASRPLTGTIYGYTF.

V is TRBV4-3 and J is TRBJ2-5, with D perhaps TRBD2 (5 bases). The V end lost 0 bases, the J end lost 4 bases, and 18 bases lay between the germline ends. The CDR3 runs 17 residues. Germline assignment: CDR1 LGHNA and CDR2 YSLEER. Here the CDR3 DNA reads TGCGCCAGCAGCCAAGAATCGTCCGGGCTAGCATTAGAGACCCAGTACTTC. Its protein is CASSQESSGLALETQYF.

V is TRBV5-4 and J is TRBJ2-2; 7 nucleotides agree with TRBD2. Germline V CDR1 and CDR2: SGHNT, YYREEE (reference sequence). V was clipped by 2 bases and J by 6 bases; unmatched bases: 10. The CDR3 runs to 16 residues. The CDR3 nucleotides read TGTGCCAGCAGCTTTTTCCCAGGACTAGTTCCCGGGGAGCTGTTTTTT. It translates to CASSFFPGLVPGELFF. The full variable domain, in which reference TRBV5-4 and TRBJ2-2 provide the parts outside the CDR3, is ETGVTQSPTHLIKTRGQQVTLRCSSQSGHNTVSWYQQALGQGPQFIFQYYREEENGRGNFPPRFSGLQFPNYSSELNVNALELDDSALYLCASSFFPGLVPGELFFGEGSRLTVL.

This rearrangement joins TRBV9 to TRBJ2-7; a possible D gene is TRBD2 (5 bases). Trimming took 0 bases from V and 6 from J, leaving 13 bases between them. CDR3 size: 14 residues. Germline V lookup: CDR1 SGDLS, CDR2 YYNGEE. The CDR3 DNA follows: TGTGCCAGCAGCGTAGGGGTTAGCCGGGGCGAGCAGTACTTC. Residues: CASSVGVSRGEQYF. The full variable domain, completed using reference TRBV9 and TRBJ2-7, is DSGVTQTPKHLITATGQRVTLRCSPRSGDLSVYWYQQSLDQGLQFLIQYYNGEERAKGNILERFSAQQFPDLHSELNLSSLELGDSALYFCASSVGVSRGEQYFGPGTRLTVT.

The chain's CDR3 is CASSSGRSGVVQETQYF. The CDR3 DNA sequence: TGTGCCAGCAGCTCCGGTCGTAGCGGGGTGGTCCAAGAGACCCAGTACTTC. This chain uses TRBV7-3 with TRBJ2-5; 8 nucleotides line up with TRBD2. V lost 4 bases, J lost 1 base, and 11 bases stayed unmatched. Germline CDR1 reads SGHTA; CDR2 reads FQGTGA. This CDR3 has 17 amino acids.

V usage is TRBV9 and J usage is TRBJ2-1; 8 nucleotides match TRBD2. The CDR3 length is 16 residues. With 3 bases clipped from V and 4 bases from J, the junction kept 9 bases outside the gene matches. The germline gives CDR1 SGDLS, CDR2 YYNGEE. As DNA, the CDR3 is TGTGCCAGCAGCGGGCGAGCGGGGGCTGCGTACAATGAGCAGTTCTTC. Its translation is CASSGRAGAAYNEQFF.

This sequence joins TRBV10-1 and TRBJ2-3, with D unclear. Germline V gene sequence: CDR1 WNHNN, CDR2 SYGVQD (reference sequence). The CDR3 has 14 amino acids. Trimming left V 3 bases short and J 6 bases short, with 13 bases between. The CDR3 nucleotides read TGCGCCAGCAGTGATTCCCCTTTGGGGGATACGCAGTATTTT. It specifies CASSDSPLGDTQYF.

CDR3 nucleotides: TGTGCCAGCAGTGGCCAACAGGGCCGTGGCTATGGCTACACCTTC. It yields the protein CASSGQQGRGYGYTF. This chain connects TRBV25-1 to TRBJ1-2; possible D gene TRBD1, 6 bases. The CDR3 is 15 amino acids. Germline-derived CDR1 and CDR2 are MGHDK and SYGVNS. Trimming took 4 bases from V and 4 from J, leaving 16 bases between them.

This chain uses TRBV25-1 with TRBJ2-1; 9 bases agree with TRBD2. After removal of 8 bases from V and 10 bases from J, the junction contained 3 bases not matched to a gene. CDR1 and CDR2 from the germline V gene are MGHDK and SYGVNS. This CDR3 contains 11 residues. CDR3 amino acids: CASAGGSEQFF. The CDR3 nucleotides are TGTGCCAGCGCGGGGGGGTCGGAGCAGTTCTTC.

This clone is medium-sized within its sample. The CDR3 DNA reads TGTGCCAGCAGTTTAATCTGGGGGACTGAAGCTTTCTTT. Translating gives CASSLIWGTEAFF. This chain links TRBV28 with TRBJ1-1; maybe TRBD1 (5 bases). CDR1 and CDR2 (germline): MDHEN, SYDVKM. The CDR3 has 13 residues. V lost 2 bases and J 5 bases, leaving 9 bases between the germline ends.

This chain joins TRBV29-1 and TRBJ1-3, with 9 bases identical to TRBD1. This CDR3 contains 13 residues. Germline CDR1 SQVTM, CDR2 ANQGSEA. The V and J ends lost 7 bases and 4 bases, in that order; junction bases with no gene match: 5. The chain's CDR3 is CSARDRAGNTIYF. The CDR3, as DNA: TGCAGCGCCCGGGACAGGGCGGGAAACACCATATATTTT.

The V gene is TRBV7-9, the J gene TRBJ1-1; 9 bases agree with TRBD1. This CDR3 comprises 15 residues. The germline CDR1 and CDR2 sequences are SEHNR and FQNEAQ (reference sequence). Germline trimming cut 4 bases from V and 1 base from J; bases unmatched to any gene: 4. The CDR3 reads CASSSGQGSNTEAFF. The CDR3, as DNA: TGTGCCAGCAGCTCGGGACAGGGTTCGAACACTGAAGCTTTCTTT.